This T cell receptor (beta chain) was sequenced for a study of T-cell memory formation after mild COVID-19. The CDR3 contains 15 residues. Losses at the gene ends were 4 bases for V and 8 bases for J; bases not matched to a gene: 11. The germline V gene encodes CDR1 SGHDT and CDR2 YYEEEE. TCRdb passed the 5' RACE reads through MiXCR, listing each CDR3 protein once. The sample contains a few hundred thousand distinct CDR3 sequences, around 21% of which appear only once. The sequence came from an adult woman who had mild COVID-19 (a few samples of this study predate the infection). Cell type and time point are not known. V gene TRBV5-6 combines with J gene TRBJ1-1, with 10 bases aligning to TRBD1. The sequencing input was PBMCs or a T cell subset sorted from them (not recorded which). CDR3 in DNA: TGTGCCAGCAGCGAAACCGGGACAGGGGTCGTCGAAGCTTTCTTT. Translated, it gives CASSETGTGVVEAFF. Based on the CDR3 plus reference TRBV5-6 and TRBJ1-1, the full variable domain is DAGVTQSPTHLIKTRGQQVTLRCSPKSGHDTVSWYQQALGQGPQFIFQYYEEEERQRGNFPDRFSGHQFPNYSSELNVNALLLGDSALYLCASSETGTGVVEAFFGQGTRLTVV.